The clone carrying this T cell receptor beta chain has more than one count but fewer than ten. This same CDR3 is encoded by further DNA sequences in the sample. Trimming removed 0 bases at V and 4 bases at J, with 8 bases between. Per germline, CDR1 SGHRS and CDR2 YFSETQ. This CDR3 region has 14 residues. The sample comes from a study of shared clonotypes between healthy human individuals. Profiling relied on immunoSEQ multiplex PCR, and the TCRdb table lists in-frame clones only, not all of them. The data hold 600,000 to 800,000 clones, with around 77% observed a single time. Source material: memory CD4+ T cells sorted from blood. The subset was: CD45RA-negative fraction. This sequence was found in a woman aged 25 to 39 in good health. The rearrangement uses TRBV5-1 and TRBJ2-1; no definite D call. This CDR3 reads CASSLGHGYNEQFF. In nucleotides, the CDR3 is TGCGCCAGCAGCTTGGGTCACGGTTACAATGAGCAGTTCTTC.